Listed below are T cell receptor beta chains from one sample, sequenced in a study of blood T cell repertoires in COVID-19. The data were produced by immunoSEQ multiplex PCR, yet TCRdb's version contains in-frame clones alone and is incomplete. Counted here are 220,000 or so clones, approximately 86% occurring once; the ten biggest clones make up about 14%. Source material: PBMCs or T cells enriched from blood (not recorded which). These receptors all stem from a woman aged 50 to 65 with acute COVID-19. Both conserved end residues are part of each CDR3.

v_call	j_call	cdr3_aa
TRBV6-5	TRBJ2-6	CASSSATAANVLTF
TRBV6-5	TRBJ2-1	CASSYSRDWYNEQFF
TRBV27	TRBJ1-5	CASSSGTGVMPQHF
TRBV9	TRBJ2-3	CASSVAADTQYF
TRBV4-1	TRBJ2-5	CASSLGLAGGSQETQYF
TRBV7-9	TRBJ1-2	CASSLEVSHYGYTF
TRBV6-5	TRBJ2-1	CASSTTGTSDRVQFF
TRBV7-6	TRBJ2-5	CASSLAAGVVQETQYF
TRBV5-1	TRBJ1-4	CASSAGTDRVSEKLFF
TRBV28	TRBJ2-3	CASKLAGVWDTQYF
TRBV2	TRBJ1-2	CASTRRRSYGYTF
TRBV7-2	TRBJ2-1	CASSSGRGSYNEQFF
TRBV19	TRBJ1-2	CASSPRGRGYTF